Listed here is a single T cell receptor beta chain. The sample belongs to a study of blood T cell repertoires in COVID-19. The CDR3 is made up of 14 amino acids. Trimming stripped 5 bases from V and 5 bases from J, with 15 bases between. The germline V gene has CDR1 SEHNR and CDR2 FQNEAQ (reference sequence). Data came from immunoSEQ multiplex PCR; TCRdb stores just in-frame clones and leaves some out. The sample carries about 160,000 clones, about four fifths recorded once. The sample consisted of PBMCs or T cells enriched from blood (not recorded which). This sequence joins TRBV7-9 and TRBJ1-2, with D uncertain. The TCR comes from a man aged 55-75 years who had recovered from COVID-19. This chain's CDR3 is CASSITTSTYGYTF. The DNA for the CDR3 is TGTGCCAGCAGCATAACGACGTCGACTTATGGCTACACCTTC.